The 30 T cell receptor beta chains presented below share a single source sample, sequenced in a study of identical twins. TCRdb reprocessed the 5' RACE reads with MiXCR, giving one entry per CDR3 protein. Here the sample spans 500,000 to 600,000 distinct CDR3 sequences, around 20% being singletons. The same sample was also studied in work on T cells expressing NK-cell markers.

The material sequenced was CD4+ T cells sorted from blood. These TCRs come from a woman aged 18-35 years in good health.

The V and J genes are TRBV11-2 and TRBJ1-1; D is perhaps TRBD1 (6 bases). V lost 5 bases and J 7 bases, leaving 14 bases between the germline ends. CDR1 SGHAT and CDR2 FQNNGV come from the germline V gene. This CDR3 spans 13 amino acids. The CDR3 DNA follows: TGTGCCAGCAGCACACAGGGTAGAAGTGAAGCTTTCTTT. Residues: CASSTQGRSEAFF.

In this sample, this clonotype turned up a few times. The chain recombines TRBV5-1 with TRBJ1-1; D is unresolved. The CDR3 runs to 13 residues. Germline V gene lookup returns CDR1 SGHRS and CDR2 YFSETQ. V dropped 1 base and J dropped 3 bases, with 7 bases sitting between them. The CDR3 is CASSLLFDTEAFF. The CDR3 nucleotides read TGCGCCAGCAGCTTGTTGTTCGACACTGAAGCTTTCTTT.

This clonotype came up a few times. The V and J genes are TRBV4-2 and TRBJ2-5; D remains unclear. V was trimmed by 5 bases and J by 0 bases, leaving 13 bases between them. The germline V gene encodes CDR1 LGHNA and CDR2 YNFKEQ. The CDR3 is 15 amino acids. Here the CDR3 DNA reads TGTGCCAGCAGCAAGAACGGTGTAAACCAAGAGACCCAGTACTTC. Protein: CASSKNGVNQETQYF.

This chain joins TRBV12-3 or TRBV12-4 and TRBJ1-2; D is unresolved. This CDR3 has 13 amino acids. V dropped 7 bases and J dropped 7 bases, with 16 bases sitting between them. The CDR3 DNA follows: TGTGCCAGCAATCTCAGGAACGCCATTGGCTACACCTTC. This sequence encodes CASNLRNAIGYTF.

This clonotype was observed a handful of times. The V call is TRBV7-9, the J call TRBJ1-2, with D unresolved. CDR1 is SEHNR and CDR2 is FQNEAQ in the germline V gene (reference sequence). V shed 5 bases and J shed 4 bases, with 14 bases lying between them. This CDR3 is 14 amino acids long. CDR3 residues: CASSTPSVFYGYTF. The DNA of the CDR3 is TGTGCCAGCAGCACCCCATCGGTTTTCTATGGCTACACCTTC.

This clonotype has only a few counts. The rearrangement links TRBV10-3 to TRBJ2-4, with 14 bases lining up with TRBD2. The V and J ends lost 10 bases and 1 base, in that order; junction bases with no gene match: 12. This CDR3 is 18 amino acids long. In germline, CDR1 is ENHRY, CDR2 SYGVKD. The CDR3 protein is CATRPQGLAGEAKNIQYF. The CDR3 coding sequence is TGTGCCACGAGACCCCAGGGACTAGCGGGAGAGGCCAAAAACATTCAGTACTTC.

The gene calls are TRBV7-9 and TRBJ1-1; D uncertain. Germline V CDR1 and CDR2: SEHNR, FQNEAQ (reference sequence). V shed 5 bases and J shed 2 bases, with 15 bases lying between them. This CDR3 spans 15 amino acids. The CDR3 DNA reads as TGTGCCAGCAGCCGAATCAACACCCCTAACACTGAAGCTTTCTTT. This encodes CASSRINTPNTEAFF. The variable domain in full, with the rest retrieved from reference TRBV7-9 and TRBJ1-1, is DTGVSQNPRHKITKRGQNVTFRCDPISEHNRLYWYRQTLGQGPEFLTYFQNEAQLEKSRLLSDRFSAERPKGSFSTLEIQRTEQGDSAMYLCASSRINTPNTEAFFGQGTRLTVV.

V gene TRBV5-1 combines with J gene TRBJ1-2, with TRBD1 identical over 9 bases. This CDR3 has 16 residues. J lost 2 bases, V lost 0 bases, and 5 bases had no gene match. Looked up from germline, CDR1 is SGHRS and CDR2 is YFSETQ. The CDR3 spells CASSLVGTGKNYGYTF. The CDR3 bases are TGCGCCAGCAGCTTGGTCGGGACAGGGAAGAACTATGGCTACACCTTC.

The V gene is TRBV7-2, the J gene TRBJ2-1; D unclear. The germline V gene has CDR1 SGHTA and CDR2 FQGNSA. The ends were cut back, 1 base at V and 5 bases at J, with 9 bases in the middle. This CDR3 region has 14 residues. CDR3 DNA sequence: TGTGCCAGCAGCTTAGGTAGGCAAAACAATGAGCAGTTCTTC. Protein product: CASSLGRQNNEQFF.

This clonotype has only a few counts. The chain joins TRBV4-2 to TRBJ2-1; 7 bases are a match to TRBD1. Per the germline V gene, CDR1 is LGHNA and CDR2 is YNFKEQ. After removal of 0 bases from V and 8 bases from J, the junction contained 7 bases not matched to a gene. CDR3 length: 15 residues. This CDR3 is CASSQEALGGHEQFF. The CDR3, as DNA: TGTGCCAGCAGCCAAGAGGCCCTAGGGGGCCATGAGCAGTTCTTC.

The gene calls are TRBV19 and TRBJ2-1, with TRBD2 identical over 7 bases. This CDR3 is built from 15 residues. The ends lost 6 bases at V and 7 bases at J; junction bases unmatched: 12. The germline V gene encodes CDR1 LNHDA and CDR2 SQIVND (reference sequence). In DNA form, the CDR3 reads TGTGCCAGTAGCCCCCAGGCTAGCGGCCAAAATGAGCAGTTCTTC. Residues: CASSPQASGQNEQFF.

This clonotype was observed many times. The chain couples TRBV5-1 to TRBJ2-1; perhaps TRBD2 as D (6 bases). The CDR3 is 14 residues long. The germline CDR1 and CDR2 sequences are SGHRS and YFSETQ. With 4 bases removed from V and 6 bases from J, the gap between germline ends came to 14 bases. The CDR3 spells CASSPEGTGNEQFF. CDR3 in DNA: TGCGCCAGCAGCCCGGAGGGGACTGGCAATGAGCAGTTCTTC.

The V call is TRBV20-1, the J call TRBJ1-1; D is unresolved. This CDR3 is 10 amino acids long. Trimming cost V 6 bases and J 4 bases, with 6 bases left between them. CDR1 is DFQATT and CDR2 is SNEGSKA in the germline V gene (reference sequence). CDR3 in DNA: TGCAGTGCAACCAGCACTGAAGCTTTCTTT. It is translated as CSATSTEAFF.

This chain joins TRBV5-1 and TRBJ2-2; D unresolved. Germline V gene lookup returns CDR1 SGHRS and CDR2 YFSETQ. This CDR3 has 16 amino acids. V dropped 0 bases and J dropped 0 bases, with 9 bases sitting between them. The chain's CDR3 is CASSLGTVTNTGELFF. The CDR3 coding sequence is TGCGCCAGCAGCTTGGGTACGGTCACGAACACCGGGGAGCTGTTTTTT.

This clonotype was observed a few times. The genes are TRBV12-3 or TRBV12-4 and TRBJ2-5, with 8 bases matching TRBD1. The CDR3 has 13 residues. Losses at the gene ends were 7 bases for V and 4 bases for J; bases not matched to a gene: 5. CDR3 DNA sequence: TGTGCCAGCACCGGACAGGGCGGAGAGACCCAGTACTTC. It yields the protein CASTGQGGETQYF.

To note about this clonotype: One base away lies a much larger clone, so this may be a sequencing read error. The V and J genes are TRBV5-1 and TRBJ1-6, with a weak D call TRBD1 (5 bases). This CDR3 has 15 amino acids. Germline CDR1 is SGHRS and CDR2 is YFSETQ. Trimming took off 4 bases at V and 7 bases at J, with 15 bases between the two ends. CDR3 bases: TGCGCCAGCAGCCCCCGCTGGGACGGCAATTCACCCCTCCACTTT. Encoded protein: CASSPRWDGNSPLHF.

The gene calls are TRBV3-1 and TRBJ1-1; D is ambiguous. The CDR3 extends over 14 amino acids. Trimming removed 1 base from V and 6 bases from J, with 12 bases in between. Germline CDR1 LGHDT, CDR2 YNNKEL (reference sequence). The CDR3 spells CASSQGEILAEAFF. For the CDR3, the DNA is TGTGCCAGCAGCCAAGGGGAAATCTTGGCTGAAGCTTTCTTT.

The V gene is TRBV7-3, the J gene TRBJ1-1; TRBD1 matches at 8 bases. J gave up 9 bases and V 6 bases, and 12 bases lay outside the gene matches. This CDR3 comprises 14 residues. Germline V gives CDR1 SGHTA, CDR2 FQGTGA. In nucleotides, the CDR3 is TGTGCCAGCAGGCAAAGGACAGGGAGTGCTCAAGCTTTCTTT. Residues: CASRQRTGSAQAFF.

This clonotype was recorded at least ten times. V usage is TRBV12-3 or TRBV12-4 and J usage is TRBJ1-2, with 8 bases matching TRBD1. The CDR3 runs to 14 residues. The ends lost 5 bases at V and 8 bases at J; junction bases unmatched: 10. The CDR3 DNA is TGTGCCAGCAGTAAAACCAGGGGGCTAGAAGGCTACACCTTC. This gives the protein CASSKTRGLEGYTF.

This rearrangement joins TRBV20-1 to TRBJ2-7; tentative D call: TRBD2 (6 bases). CDR1 DFQATT and CDR2 SNEGSKA come from the germline V gene (reference sequence). CDR3 length equals 13 residues. V lost 7 bases, J lost 3 bases, and 16 bases lay in between. The CDR3: CSVLGTAHYEQYF. Here the CDR3 DNA reads TGCAGTGTTCTCGGGACTGCGCACTACGAGCAGTACTTC.

This clonotype was found once. V gene TRBV14 combines with J gene TRBJ2-1, with D perhaps TRBD2 (6 bases). Trimming took off 1 base at V and 0 bases at J, with 10 bases between the two ends. Germline CDR1 and CDR2: SGHDN and FVKESK. The CDR3 spans 16 residues. The CDR3 nucleotides are TGTGCCAGCAGCCAAGTTTGGGACTCCTCCTACAATGAGCAGTTCTTC. This sequence encodes CASSQVWDSSYNEQFF.

This chain connects TRBV29-1 to TRBJ1-4; maybe TRBD1 (5 bases). Per the germline V gene, CDR1 is SQVTM and CDR2 is ANQGSEA. The CDR3 runs 15 residues. Trimming took off 6 bases at V and 8 bases at J, with 22 bases between the two ends. In DNA, the CDR3 is TGCAGCGTCCGTGGCAGTCCCAGGGAATGGGAAAAACTGTTTTTT. This sequence encodes CSVRGSPREWEKLFF.

This clonotype appeared a few times. V gene TRBV5-1 combines with J gene TRBJ1-2; the D is unclear. The CDR3 runs to 12 residues. The germline V gene encodes CDR1 SGHRS and CDR2 YFSETQ. Trimming cost V 1 base and J 6 bases, with 7 bases left between them. The CDR3 region is CASSLNFDGYTF. In DNA form, the CDR3 reads TGCGCCAGCAGCTTGAATTTTGATGGCTACACCTTC.

V usage is TRBV5-6 and J usage is TRBJ1-5; D gene unclear. Germline V gene lookup returns CDR1 SGHDT and CDR2 YYEEEE. Trimming removed 2 bases from V and 1 base from J, with 7 bases in between. The CDR3 runs to 14 residues. The CDR3 DNA reads as TGTGCCAGCAGCTTAGGACGGAGCAATCAGCCCCAGCATTTT. This codes for CASSLGRSNQPQHF.

This clonotype was seen a handful of times. The chain has TRBV5-6 and TRBJ2-7, with 14 positions matching TRBD2. In germline, CDR1 is SGHDT, CDR2 YYEEEE. After removal of 2 bases from V and 3 bases from J, the junction contained 10 bases not matched to a gene. This CDR3 region has 18 residues. CDR3: CASSFFRGLAGGHYEQYF. The CDR3, as DNA: TGTGCCAGCAGCTTCTTTCGCGGACTAGCGGGGGGCCACTACGAGCAGTACTTC.

The rearrangement joins TRBV4-2 to TRBJ2-1; 11 nucleotides line up with TRBD2. CDR1 LGHNA and CDR2 YNFKEQ come from the germline V gene. This CDR3 region has 15 residues. The junction had 2 bases not matched to a gene; V was cut back by 6 bases and J by 1 base. The chain's CDR3 is CASSSGGGSYNEQFF. The DNA for the CDR3 is TGTGCCAGCAGTAGCGGGGGGGGTTCCTACAATGAGCAGTTCTTC.

The V gene is TRBV20-1, the J gene TRBJ1-1, with 10 bases fitting TRBD1. The CDR3 has 12 residues. Germline CDR1 reads DFQATT; CDR2 reads SNEGSKA (reference sequence). CDR3 in DNA: TGCAGCGGACAGGGGGTTAACACTGAAGCTTTCTTT. It is translated as CSGQGVNTEAFF.

V gene TRBV5-1 combines with J gene TRBJ2-5; D unclear. V was cut by 6 bases and J by 7 bases, with 19 bases left in between. Per germline, CDR1 SGHRS and CDR2 YFSETQ. The CDR3 contains 14 residues. In nucleotides, the CDR3 is TGCGCCAGCACCAGCTTGGCTACCGGCCCGACCCAGTACTTC. Its translation: CASTSLATGPTQYF.

This clonotype has more than one count but fewer than ten. The chain recombines TRBV7-2 with TRBJ2-1, with TRBD2 identical over 7 bases. This CDR3 is 17 amino acids long. Germline CDR1 SGHTA, CDR2 FQGNSA. The junction had 11 bases not matched to a gene; V was cut back by 2 bases and J by 4 bases. The CDR3, as DNA: TGTGCCAGCAGCTTAATTCGGGGCGGGAGCTTGTACAATGAGCAGTTCTTC. The encoded protein is CASSLIRGGSLYNEQFF.

This clonotype has a handful of counts. J is TRBJ1-2 and V is TRBV27; D may be TRBD1 (6 bases). V lost 0 bases to trimming and J lost 2 bases, with 25 bases between them. Looked up from germline, CDR1 is MNHEY and CDR2 is SMNVEV (reference sequence). This CDR3 is built from 20 residues. This CDR3 is CASSLSGLLGGRLSNYGYTF. CDR3 DNA: TGTGCCAGCAGTTTATCGGGCTTGCTTGGGGGCCGATTGTCAAACTATGGCTACACCTTC.